This T cell receptor beta chain comes out of a study of cytomegalovirus exposure and HLA in healthy donors. PCR was performed using 60 Vbeta and 13 Jbeta primers. Data came from immunoSEQ multiplex PCR; TCRdb stores just in-frame clones and leaves some out. There are 100,000 to 150,000 clones in the sample, with roughly 4% held by the top ten. This clonotype was sampled from a man between 18 and 29 years old in good health and CMV-seronegative. The sample taken for sequencing was PBMCs.

CDR3 bases: TGCAGCGTCTCGACAGGGGGTAGCAATCAGCCCCAGCATTTT. It encodes CSVSTGGSNQPQHF. The chain joins TRBV29-1 to TRBJ1-5; 9 bases match TRBD1. V dropped 6 bases and J dropped 0; count of bases not matched to a gene: 3. This CDR3 has 14 residues. In germline, CDR1 is SQVTM, CDR2 ANQGSEA. Complete variable domain (other parts from reference TRBV29-1 and TRBJ1-5): SAVISQKPSRDICQRGTSLTIQCQVDSQVTMMFWYRQQPGQSLTLIATANQGSEATYESGFVIDKFPISRPNLTFSTLTVSNMSPEDSSIYLCSVSTGGSNQPQHFGDGTRLSIL.